The 10 T cell receptor beta chains reported below all come from one sample, sequenced in a study of T cell responses to AZD1222 COVID-19 vaccine (dated by TCRdb to about 2021). The intended sense of this specimen's time point label: about 28 days (+/-7) after the second vaccine dose. The receptor library was made with the immunoSEQ multiplex PCR assay. TCRdb limited this immuneACCESS table to in-frame rearrangements with V and J called. A share of clones is missing; checked studies link under half to unresolved V genes, and the rest is unexplained. This sample is represented by fewer than 200,000 clones; about 86% of them were singletons. Around 10% of the sample is in the top ten clones. The material was peripheral blood, obtained 28 days after the second AZD1222 dose. These receptors came from an adult who received the AZD1222 COVID-19 vaccine.

This chain joins TRBV21-1 and TRBJ2-3. TRBV21-1 is a recognized pseudogene. The CDR3 runs 14 residues. CDR3 in DNA: TGTGCCAGCAGCAAAGTGGTAGACGGTGGTACGCAGTATTTT. The encoded protein is CASSKVVDGGTQYF.

The chain is built from TRBV28 and TRBJ2-6; the D is unclear. CDR3 length equals 16 residues. Germline V CDR1 and CDR2: MDHEN, SYDVKM. V lost 8 bases to trimming and J lost 0 bases, with 14 bases between them. The CDR3 here is CASGSGLGSGANVLTF. The CDR3 DNA is TGTGCCAGCGGAAGTGGTTTGGGCTCTGGGGCCAACGTCCTGACTTTC.

The chain has TRBV5-1 and TRBJ2-3, with D possibly being TRBD2 (6 bases). The CDR3 has 15 amino acids. Deletions cut 7 bases from V and 2 bases from J, with 17 bases between. The V gene's germline CDR1 is SGHRS and CDR2 YFSETQ. The CDR3 bases are TGCGCCAGCGAAACCGACGGGGGTTCCACAGATACGCAGTATTTT. It specifies CASETDGGSTDTQYF.

The chain uses TRBV12-3 or TRBV12-4 and TRBJ2-5; D ambiguous. V was pared by 3 bases and J by 5 bases, with 10 bases between. CDR3 length equals 13 residues. The DNA for the CDR3 is TGTGCCAGCAGTTTTACCTCGGGCGAGACCCAGTACTTC. As protein: CASSFTSGETQYF.

The J gene is TRBJ1-2, the V gene TRBV5-4; 7 bases map to TRBD1. Germline loops: CDR1 SGHNT, CDR2 YYREEE (reference sequence). V lost 2 bases, J lost 2 bases, and 9 bases stayed unmatched. The CDR3 length is 16 residues. The CDR3, as DNA: TGTGCCAGCAGCTTAGGTTCCGGACAGGCAAACTATGGCTACACCTTC. Encoded protein: CASSLGSGQANYGYTF.

The V call is TRBV5-1, the J call TRBJ1-2, with 7 bases lining up with TRBD1. With V trimmed by 4 bases and J by 4 bases, 7 bases remained unmatched. CDR3 size: 14 residues. Germline CDR1 SGHRS, CDR2 YFSETQ. CDR3 coding DNA: TGCGCCAGCAGCGCTGACAGGGACGGCTATGGCTACACCTTC. Encoded protein: CASSADRDGYGYTF.

This chain links TRBV2 with TRBJ2-1, with D unresolved. Trimming stripped 0 bases from V and 6 bases from J, with 9 bases between. Germline V gene sequence: CDR1 SNHLY, CDR2 FYNNEI. The length of the CDR3 is 14 residues. CDR3 residues: CASSEALPGNEQFF. In DNA, the CDR3 is TGTGCCAGCAGTGAAGCGCTTCCAGGCAATGAGCAGTTCTTC.

The gene calls are TRBV11-2 and TRBJ2-5, with D possibly being TRBD1 or TRBD2 (5 bases each). The CDR3 extends over 13 amino acids. Germline-derived CDR1 and CDR2 are SGHAT and FQNNGV. Trimming shortened V by 5 bases and J by 0 bases, and 7 bases separated the two germline ends. The CDR3 DNA reads as TGTGCCAGCAGCAAGGGACACCAAGAGACCCAGTACTTC. Amino acids: CASSKGHQETQYF.

The V call is TRBV28, the J call TRBJ1-5; no clear D gene. The CDR3 runs to 14 residues. CDR1 MDHEN and CDR2 SYDVKM come from the germline V gene. The V end lost 7 bases, the J end lost 2 bases, and 12 bases lay between the germline ends. Here the CDR3 reads CASIGRGGNQPQHF. Written as DNA, the CDR3 is TGTGCCAGCATTGGACGGGGAGGCAATCAGCCCCAGCATTTT.

J is TRBJ2-1 and V is TRBV28; 7 positions agree with TRBD2. CDR3 length: 13 residues. CDR1 MDHEN and CDR2 SYDVKM come from the germline V gene. V lost 9 bases to trimming and J lost 4 bases; unmatched junction nucleotides: 6. This chain's CDR3 is CASYGGTYNEQFF. The CDR3 DNA is TGTGCCAGTTACGGGGGGACTTACAATGAGCAGTTCTTC.